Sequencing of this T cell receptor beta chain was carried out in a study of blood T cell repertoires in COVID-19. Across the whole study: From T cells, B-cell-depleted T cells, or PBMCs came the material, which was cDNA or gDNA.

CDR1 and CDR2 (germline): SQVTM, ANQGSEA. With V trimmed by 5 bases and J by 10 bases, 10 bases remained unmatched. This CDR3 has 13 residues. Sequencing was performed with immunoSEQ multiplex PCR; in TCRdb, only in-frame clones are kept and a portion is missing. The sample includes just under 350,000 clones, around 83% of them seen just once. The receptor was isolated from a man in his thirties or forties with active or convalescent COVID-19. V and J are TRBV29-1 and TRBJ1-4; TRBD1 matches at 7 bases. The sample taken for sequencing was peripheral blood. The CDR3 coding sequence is TGCAGCGTTCTTCAGGGGGGCGCGGGAAAACTGTTTTTT. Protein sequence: CSVLQGGAGKLFF.